This T cell receptor beta chain comes out of a study of blood T cells in healthy people across ages. The study, taken as a whole, reports: In long-lived donors, naive CD4+ cell counts and diversity exceeded those of aged donors.

PCR was performed a second time for roughly 6 to 12 cycles using a sample-barcoded 5' primer and a J-beta primer mix. Every molecule of cDNA carried a tag from a template-switch adaptor with 12 random nucleotides. All samples gave at least 2.5 million CDR3-containing paired-end reads. TCRdb re-called the 5' RACE reads with MiXCR, one entry per CDR3 protein. The table has about 1.5 million distinct CDR3 sequences, 40% to 45% seen once. This clonotype was seen a few times. Its antigen is undetermined. The CDR3 spans 17 residues. After removal of 6 bases from V and 6 bases from J, the junction contained 18 bases not matched to a gene. Germline CDR1 and CDR2: SGHRS and YFSETQ.

This TCR was sampled from a woman aged 18-30 years in good health. The source material was blood. The chain couples TRBV5-1 to TRBJ2-3; 8 positions match TRBD1. CDR3 region: CASTPTGDLGAMDTQYF. Here the CDR3 DNA reads TGCGCCAGCACCCCGACAGGGGATTTAGGGGCCATGGATACGCAGTATTTT.